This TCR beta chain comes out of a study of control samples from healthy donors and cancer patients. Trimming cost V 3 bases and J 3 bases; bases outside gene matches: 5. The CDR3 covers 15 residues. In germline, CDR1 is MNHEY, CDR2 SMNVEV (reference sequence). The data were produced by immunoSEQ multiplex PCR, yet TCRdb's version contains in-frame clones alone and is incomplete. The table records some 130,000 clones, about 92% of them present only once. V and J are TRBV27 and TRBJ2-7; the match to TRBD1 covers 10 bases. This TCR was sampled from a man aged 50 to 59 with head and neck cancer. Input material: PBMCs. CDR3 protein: CASSFQGTGDYEQYF. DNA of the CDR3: TGTGCCAGCAGTTTTCAAGGGACAGGGGACTACGAGCAGTACTTC.